This entry is about one T cell receptor (beta chain). This clonotype was counted a few times. Which antigen it targets is not known. Base qualities were left out, and no much larger clone turns up one base away. The CDR3 covers 14 residues, taking in both the cysteine and the phenylalanine. Only the CDR3 region is kept as DNA, spanning 42 bases read in frame from base 1. V lost 4 bases and J lost 3 bases; the stretch between them is 14 bases long. CDR1 and CDR2 are drawn from the germline V gene: SGDLS, YYNGEE. The sample belongs to a study of T cell repertoires in cytomegalovirus infection (dated by TCRdb to the late 2010s). Notes on the research overall: Donor HLA type was relevant to the analysis, because carriage of CMV infection together with the matching HLA type was indicated by public TCR beta signatures. Broad study findings and their caveats: Cumulative frequency of public TCR beta family members discriminated carriers of CMV infection plus the relevant HLA type in this cohort and an independent roughly 330-donor cohort. The ex vivo response was dominated by HLA-C-restricted CMV-specific TCR beta clonotypes, which also provided the single most frequent clonotype in two of eight donors.

Sequenced using an Illumina HiSeq 1500. The public reads were run again by TCRdb, first through fastp at Q25 and then through MiXCR, and only productive beta chains were kept. Rows merge per CDR3 protein into single entries with the most common DNA and genes. Within this sample are about 320,000 distinct CDR3 sequences, with around 9.5% of them counted one time only. 4.3% of the sample is held by the ten biggest clonotypes. The chain links TRBV9 with TRBJ2-7; the D gene is perhaps TRBD2, from 6 matching bases. The source material was PBMCs. The source is a human donor in good health (CMV status not recorded). Some clones in this sample may be carry-over from other donors' samples. The encoded CDR3 is CASSPRGLYYEQYF. In nucleotides, the sequence is TGTGCCAGCAGCCCCCGGGGACTTTACTACGAGCAGTACTTC.